These 11 T cell receptor beta chains share one sample of origin, sequenced in a study of blood T cell repertoires in COVID-19. Repertoires were generated with immunoSEQ multiplex PCR, while TCRdb's copy carries only in-frame clones and drops some. The sample includes fewer than 350,000 clones, approximately 91% of them seen just once. The specimen was PBMCs or T cells enriched from blood (not recorded which). The source is a woman in her thirties or forties with acute COVID-19.

CDR3 protein: CASSLRGGLAGSSTDTQYF. The CDR3, as DNA: TGTGCCAGCAGCCTCCGTGGAGGACTAGCGGGCTCTAGCACAGATACGCAGTATTTT. The chain couples TRBV3-1 (or the pseudogene TRBV3-2) to TRBJ2-3; TRBD2 matches 11 bases. There are 19 residues in the CDR3. Germline trimming cut 4 bases from V and 0 bases from J; bases unmatched to any gene: 12. Germline V gene lookup returns CDR1 LGHDT and CDR2 YNNKEL (reference sequence).

CDR3 in amino acids: CASSLRTGDQPQHF. The CDR3 nucleotides are TGTGCCAGCAGCTTGAGAACAGGGGATCAGCCCCAGCATTTT. This chain uses TRBV5-5 with TRBJ1-5; 7 nucleotides align to TRBD1. Germline loops: CDR1 SGHKS, CDR2 YYEKEE (reference sequence). J lost 5 bases, V lost 1 base, and 3 bases had no gene match. This CDR3 is 14 amino acids long.

CDR3 nucleotides: TGTGCCAGCAGCGTAGAGATCGGTGGACACTACGAGCAGTACTTC. As protein: CASSVEIGGHYEQYF. The chain employs TRBV9 and TRBJ2-7; the D gene is possibly TRBD1 (5 bases). Trimming left V 0 bases short and J 3 bases short, with 13 bases between. Germline loops: CDR1 SGDLS, CDR2 YYNGEE. The CDR3 is 15 amino acids.

The V gene is TRBV24-1, the J gene TRBJ2-3; 8 positions match TRBD1. Trimming cost V 3 bases and J 3 bases; bases outside gene matches: 1. CDR1 is KGHDR and CDR2 is SFDVKD in the germline V gene. There are 14 residues in the CDR3. CDR3 DNA sequence: TGTGCCACCAGTGATCGACAGGGGACAGATACGCAGTATTTT. Translated: CATSDRQGTDTQYF.

The chain employs TRBV4-3 and TRBJ2-3; 11 nucleotides agree with TRBD2. The germline V gene encodes CDR1 LGHNA and CDR2 YSLEER. CDR3 length: 16 residues. V lost 1 base, J lost 0 bases, and 0 bases stayed unmatched. The CDR3 reads CASSQGTSGSTDTQYF. The CDR3 bases are TGCGCCAGCAGCCAAGGGACTAGCGGGAGCACAGATACGCAGTATTTT.

This clone was counted a single time. The chain recombines TRBV19 with TRBJ2-3; TRBD1 matches 10 bases. Germline CDR1 and CDR2: LNHDA and SQIVND (reference sequence). This CDR3 is built from 16 residues. The V and J ends lost 5 bases and 4 bases, in that order; junction bases with no gene match: 9. CDR3 loop: CASSPDRGRGADTQYF. CDR3 in DNA: TGTGCCAGTAGTCCAGACAGGGGGCGAGGGGCAGATACGCAGTATTTT.

This clone was detected only once. This chain's CDR3 is CASSLFRRDRGGYGYTF. Written as DNA, the CDR3 is TGTGCCAGCAGTTTATTCAGGAGGGACAGGGGCGGCTATGGCTACACCTTC. The rearrangement joins TRBV28 to TRBJ1-2, with TRBD1 identical over 10 bases. From germline, CDR1 is MDHEN and CDR2 SYDVKM. This CDR3 is 17 amino acids long. V lost 1 base to trimming and J lost 4 bases; unmatched junction nucleotides: 9.

This chain joins TRBV24-1 and TRBJ2-1; the match to TRBD1 covers 9 bases. Germline loops: CDR1 KGHDR, CDR2 SFDVKD. V lost 2 bases to trimming and J lost 5 bases; unmatched junction nucleotides: 9. The length of the CDR3 is 17 residues. CDR3: CATSDSIGTGLNNEQFF. The DNA for the CDR3 is TGTGCCACCAGTGATTCAATCGGGACAGGGCTGAACAATGAGCAGTTCTTC.

The gene calls are TRBV7-6 and TRBJ2-7; D might be TRBD1 (7 bases). CDR3 length equals 14 residues. Between the trimmed V and J ends, which lost 1 base and 6 bases, there was a span of 13 bases. Looked up from germline, CDR1 is SGHVS and CDR2 is FNYEAQ. Here the CDR3 DNA reads TGTGCCAGCAGCTTAGGCAGGGGGGTCGGCGAGCAGTACTTC. Protein sequence: CASSLGRGVGEQYF.

The chain uses TRBV4-2 and TRBJ2-1; 14 nucleotides line up with TRBD2. The CDR3 contains 16 residues. V lost 1 base and J lost 9; bases outside the gene matches: 5. The V gene's germline CDR1 is LGHNA and CDR2 YNFKEQ. The DNA of the CDR3 is TGTGCCAGCAGCCAAGGACTAGCGGGGGGGCAAAGTGAGCAGTTCTTC. Protein sequence: CASSQGLAGGQSEQFF.

V gene TRBV5-4 combines with J gene TRBJ2-1, with 7 bases aligning to TRBD2. V lost 4 bases, J lost 6 bases, and 7 bases stayed unmatched. The CDR3 covers 14 residues. The germline V gene encodes CDR1 SGHNT and CDR2 YYREEE (reference sequence). Here the CDR3 reads CASSMEASGNEQFF. The CDR3, as DNA: TGTGCCAGCAGCATGGAGGCTAGCGGCAATGAGCAGTTCTTC.